This entry describes one T cell receptor (beta chain). Other nucleotide sequences in the sample specify the same CDR3. Primers: 60 Vbeta forward and 13 Jbeta reverse. Generated by immunoSEQ multiplex PCR, the TCRdb table keeps only in-frame clones and is missing some. This sample has 150,000 to 200,000 clones, with about 80% found just once. The data derive from a study of cytomegalovirus exposure and HLA in healthy donors. Sequenced sample: PBMCs. The origin of this receptor is a woman aged 18-29 years in good health and CMV-seropositive.

The CDR3 here is CASSLGQGTDTQYF. The CDR3 coding sequence is TGTGCCAGCAGCTTAGGACAGGGAACAGATACGCAGTATTTT. This rearrangement joins TRBV7-9 to TRBJ2-3; 7 bases map to TRBD1. The CDR3 has 14 residues. The junction had 1 base not matched to a gene; V was cut back by 1 base and J by 3 bases. Germline V gives CDR1 SEHNR, CDR2 FQNEAQ (reference sequence).